The clone carrying this T cell receptor beta chain was seen many times. Its target is unknown. Each CDR3 protein is one row after TCRdb ran MiXCR on the RT-PCR reads. Of some 500,000 distinct CDR3 sequences listed, about 25% are singletons. These data are taken from a study of response to subunit inactivated influenza vaccine. Study outcomes and limitations: Every seasonal influenza vaccination brings in few new T cells, the authors suggested.

The specimen was CD4+ T cells sorted from PBMCs, collected 4 to 6 days after vaccination. The source is a middle-aged man who received an inactivated influenza vaccine.

CDR3 sequence reads: CASSPRQGADGELFF. The CDR3 DNA is TGCGCCAGCAGCCCACGACAGGGGGCGGACGGGGAGCTGTTTTTT. The chain couples TRBV4-1 to TRBJ2-2; 10 bases fit TRBD1. Trimming took 4 bases from V and 7 from J; bases not matched to a gene: 6. Germline V gene sequence: CDR1 MGHRA, CDR2 YSYEKL. The CDR3 contains 15 residues.